This is a list of T cell receptor beta chains from one sample in a study of OX40 agonist ivuxolimab in advanced cancers. Data came from immunoSEQ multiplex PCR; TCRdb stores just in-frame clones and leaves some out. This table holds some 140,000 clones, 90% found once. The sequenced sample was CD4+ or CD8+ T cells sorted from blood, obtained in a trial of the OX40 agonist ivuxolimab. These receptors were taken from an adult with an advanced solid tumor such as melanoma, head and neck, liver or kidney cancer. The CDR3 runs from the conserved cysteine through the conserved F or W. Each record gives: D gene, clone size, J gene, V gene, CDR3 DNA, CDR3 protein. A D gene is named only where the DNA matches it firmly. Clone sizes are given selectively: once, few, many, or a class where the clone is expanded.

D: -; size: -; J: TRBJ1-6; V: TRBV9; DNA: TGTGCCAGCAGCGCCCAACCGGGACAAAACTCACCCCTCCACTTT; CDR3: CASSAQPGQNSPLHF
D: -; size: -; J: TRBJ2-7; V: TRBV7-9; DNA: TGTGCCAGCAGCTTAGCGTACGGAGGGGAGCAGTACTTC; CDR3: CASSLAYGGEQYF
D: -; size: few; J: TRBJ2-1; V: TRBV7-6; DNA: TGTGCCAGCAGCCCCAGCCCCCCGACTATATACAATGAGCAGTTCTTC; CDR3: CASSPSPPTIYNEQFF
D: -; size: few; J: TRBJ1-1; V: TRBV7-3; DNA: TGTGCCAGCAGCTTAAGCCAGAACACTGAAGCTTTCTTT; CDR3: CASSLSQNTEAFF
D: -; size: -; J: TRBJ2-3; V: TRBV2; DNA: TGTGCCAGCACCCCGGGGCAGGGTTGGGATACGCAGTATTTT; CDR3: CASTPGQGWDTQYF
D: TRBD1; size: once; J: TRBJ1-1; V: TRBV6-5; DNA: TGTGCCAGCACTCAGGGGGCGAAAGGTGAAGCTTTCTTT; CDR3: CASTQGAKGEAFF
D: -; size: -; J: TRBJ1-4; V: TRBV15; DNA: TGTGCCACCAGCAGTGCCAGTCGTGGGGAAAAACTGTTTTTT; CDR3: CATSSASRGEKLFF
D: -; size: -; J: TRBJ2-7; V: TRBV7-8; DNA: TGTGCCAGCAGCTTAGACAGTGTAAACGAGCAGTACTTC; CDR3: CASSLDSVNEQYF
D: TRBD2; size: -; J: TRBJ2-7; V: TRBV5-1; DNA: TGCGCCAGCAGCACGGGACTAGCGGGAAAATTCGACGAGCAGTACTTC; CDR3: CASSTGLAGKFDEQYF
D: -; size: -; J: TRBJ2-3; V: TRBV27; DNA: TGTGCCAGCAGTTTACTAGCGAAGTCCACAGATACGCAGTATTTT; CDR3: CASSLLAKSTDTQYF
D: TRBD1; size: -; J: TRBJ1-4; V: TRBV5-8; DNA: TGTGCCAGCAGTTCGGACAGGGAGGGTGAAAAACTGTTTTTT; CDR3: CASSSDREGEKLFF
D: -; size: -; J: TRBJ2-1; V: TRBV6-5; DNA: TGTGCCAGCGGACGGGAAGTTGCCAATGAGCAGTTCTTC; CDR3: CASGREVANEQFF
D: -; size: -; J: TRBJ2-7; V: TRBV19; DNA: TGTGCCAGTAACAGCCCATATTACTCCTACGAGCAGTACTTC; CDR3: CASNSPYYSYEQYF
D: -; size: -; J: TRBJ2-3; V: TRBV19; DNA: TGTGCCAGTAGTGTTGGCGTGGGGACAGATACGCAGTATTTT; CDR3: CASSVGVGTDTQYF
D: -; size: -; J: TRBJ1-2; V: TRBV28; DNA: TGTGCCAGCAGTTTATCCCGGTTGGGCTATGGCTACACCTTC; CDR3: CASSLSRLGYGYTF
D: TRBD2; size: -; J: TRBJ2-7; V: TRBV29-1; DNA: TGCAGCGTTGCTACTAGCGGGGGGCAGTACTTC; CDR3: CSVATSGGQYF
D: -; size: -; J: TRBJ2-7; V: TRBV7-6; DNA: TGTGCCAGCGGTCTCTCCTACGAGCAGTACTTC; CDR3: CASGLSYEQYF